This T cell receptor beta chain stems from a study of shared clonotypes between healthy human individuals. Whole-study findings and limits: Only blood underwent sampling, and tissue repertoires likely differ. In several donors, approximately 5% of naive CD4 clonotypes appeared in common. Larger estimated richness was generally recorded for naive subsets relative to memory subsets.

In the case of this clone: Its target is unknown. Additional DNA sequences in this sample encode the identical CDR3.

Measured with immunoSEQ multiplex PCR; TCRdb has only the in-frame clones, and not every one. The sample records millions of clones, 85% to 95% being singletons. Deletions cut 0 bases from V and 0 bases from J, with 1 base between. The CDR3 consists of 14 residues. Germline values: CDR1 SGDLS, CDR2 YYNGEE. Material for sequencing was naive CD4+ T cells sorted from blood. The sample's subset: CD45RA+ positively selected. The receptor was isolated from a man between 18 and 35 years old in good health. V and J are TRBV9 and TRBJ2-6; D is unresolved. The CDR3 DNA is TGTGCCAGCAGCGTAGACTCTGGGGCCAACGTCCTGACTTTC. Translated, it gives CASSVDSGANVLTF.